Below are 16 T cell receptor beta chains sequenced from a single sample in a study of blood T cell repertoires in COVID-19. Profiled with immunoSEQ multiplex PCR; TCRdb holds only in-frame clones, not every one. The sample includes some 100,000 clones, roughly nine tenths of them seen just once. Sequencing used peripheral blood. Receptors originate from a human donor with active COVID-19. The donor label of this sample is uncertain.

This clone has more than one count but fewer than ten. Other DNA sequences in this sample translate to the same CDR3. V is TRBV7-9 and J is TRBJ2-1; the match to TRBD1 covers 9 bases. CDR1 is SEHNR, CDR2 FQNEAQ, per germline (reference sequence). The CDR3 is 14 residues long. Trimming at V came to 3 bases and at J to 4 bases, leaving 1 base not matched to a gene. CDR3 sequence: CASSLGQGYNEQFF. CDR3 nucleotides: TGTGCCAGCAGCTTGGGACAGGGATACAATGAGCAGTTCTTC. Using reference TRBV7-9 and TRBJ2-1 for the parts outside the CDR3, the full variable domain is DTGVSQNPRHKITKRGQNVTFRCDPISEHNRLYWYRQTLGQGPEFLTYFQNEAQLEKSRLLSDRFSAERPKGSFSTLEIQRTEQGDSAMYLCASSLGQGYNEQFFGPGTRLTVL.

The chain is built from TRBV10-2 and TRBJ2-7, with TRBD1 as a possible D gene (6 bases). The CDR3 runs to 15 residues. Germline CDR1 is WSHSY and CDR2 is SAAADI. V shed 0 bases and J shed 4 bases, with 13 bases lying between them. This CDR3 is CASSESSGVVYEQYF. CDR3 DNA sequence: TGCGCCAGCAGTGAGTCTTCAGGGGTGGTATACGAGCAGTACTTC.

This chain uses TRBV6-4 with TRBJ2-5; 8 bases fit TRBD2. In germline, CDR1 is MRHNA, CDR2 SNTAGT. This CDR3 has 17 residues. The junction had 11 bases not matched to a gene; V was cut back by 0 bases and J by 5 bases. The CDR3 nucleotides read TGTGCCAGCAGTGACTCGAGGGCGGGGACTAGTATCGAGACCCAGTACTTC. It yields the protein CASSDSRAGTSIETQYF.

V gene TRBV3-1 (or the pseudogene TRBV3-2) combines with J gene TRBJ2-1; TRBD2 aligns across 11 bases. Per the germline V gene, CDR1 is LGHDT and CDR2 is YNNKEL (reference sequence). V gave up 2 bases and J gave up 8 bases; unmatched junction bases: 14. The CDR3 spans 18 residues. The CDR3 DNA sequence: TGTGCCAGCAGCCAAAGGGGGCTAGCGGGGGGTCTTTTCCATGAGCAGTTCTTC. This translates into CASSQRGLAGGLFHEQFF.

The chain employs TRBV13 and TRBJ2-2; 11 bases match TRBD2. There are 17 residues in the CDR3. Trimming removed 5 bases from V and 1 base from J; junction bases left unmatched: 6. From germline, CDR1 is PRHDT and CDR2 FYEKMQ (reference sequence). The CDR3 DNA reads TGTGCCAGCAGCAACAGACTAGCGGGGAGGAACACCGGGGAGCTGTTTTTT. Translation gives CASSNRLAGRNTGELFF.

The chain recombines TRBV6-2 or TRBV6-3 with TRBJ2-1, with D possibly matching TRBD2 (6 bases). CDR3 length equals 16 residues. Trimming removed 5 bases from V and 2 bases from J, with 16 bases in between. Germline CDR1 MNHEY, CDR2 SVGEGT. The CDR3 spells CASSTRDSFAYNEQFF. CDR3 DNA sequence: TGTGCCAGCAGTACCAGGGACTCCTTCGCCTACAATGAGCAGTTCTTC.

The chain combines TRBV20-1 with TRBJ2-5, with no clear D. V shed 6 bases and J shed 5 bases, with 10 bases lying between them. The CDR3 is 11 residues long. The germline CDR1 and CDR2 sequences are DFQATT and SNEGSKA (reference sequence). CDR3 DNA sequence: TGCAGTGCCACTCACGGGGAGACCCAGTACTTC. Protein product: CSATHGETQYF.

In this sample, this clone turned up a few times. The gene calls are TRBV10-1 and TRBJ2-7, with D perhaps TRBD1 (5 bases). CDR3 length equals 13 residues. The V end lost 3 bases, the J end lost 2 bases, and 8 bases lay between the germline ends. Germline V gives CDR1 WNHNN, CDR2 SYGVQD (reference sequence). In DNA, the CDR3 is TGCGCCAGCAGTGAAACAGGTACCTACGAGCAGTACTTC. Translating it yields CASSETGTYEQYF.

This clone was seen more than once but under ten times. The chain combines TRBV15 with TRBJ2-2; D unresolved. Germline V lookup: CDR1 LNHNV, CDR2 YYDKDF (reference sequence). This CDR3 region has 14 residues. Trimming pared 2 bases from V and 1 base from J, leaving 5 bases between. Here the CDR3 reads CATSRPGNTGELFF. CDR3 nucleotide sequence: TGTGCCACCAGCAGACCAGGGAACACCGGGGAGCTGTTTTTT.

This chain uses TRBV5-5 with TRBJ2-7, with 7 nucleotides matching TRBD1. This CDR3 comprises 17 residues. Losses at the gene ends were 2 bases for V and 2 bases for J; bases not matched to a gene: 13. The germline gives CDR1 SGHKS, CDR2 YYEKEE (reference sequence). CDR3 loop: CASSFLLGLRGPYEQYF. The CDR3 DNA is TGTGCCAGCAGCTTCTTGTTGGGCCTAAGGGGGCCCTACGAGCAGTACTTC.

The chain employs TRBV13 and TRBJ2-3; 9 positions match TRBD1. The germline gives CDR1 PRHDT, CDR2 FYEKMQ (reference sequence). With V trimmed by 5 bases and J by 2 bases, 2 bases remained unmatched. The CDR3 sequence is 14 residues long. Written as DNA, the CDR3 is TGTGCCAGCAGCGGGACAGGGTTCACAGATACGCAGTATTTT. It encodes CASSGTGFTDTQYF.

The chain couples TRBV3-1 (or the pseudogene TRBV3-2) to TRBJ1-1; TRBD1 might be the D (6 bases). This CDR3 has 14 residues. Trimming shortened V by 1 base and J by 7 bases, and 13 bases separated the two germline ends. The germline CDR1 and CDR2 sequences are LGHDT and YNNKEL (reference sequence). The CDR3 sequence is CASSQGGTHLEAFF. CDR3 DNA sequence: TGTGCCAGCAGCCAAGGGGGGACACATCTTGAAGCTTTCTTT.

The V and J genes are TRBV7-9 and TRBJ1-2, with D uncertain. The CDR3 totals 12 residues. V shed 1 base and J shed 6 bases, with 6 bases lying between them. Germline V gives CDR1 SEHNR, CDR2 FQNEAQ (reference sequence). The CDR3 sequence is CASSLVLDGYTF. In nucleotides, the CDR3 is TGTGCCAGCAGCTTAGTCCTTGATGGCTACACCTTC. The complete variable domain, with remaining parts taken from reference TRBV7-9 and TRBJ1-2, reads DTGVSQNPRHKITKRGQNVTFRCDPISEHNRLYWYRQTLGQGPEFLTYFQNEAQLEKSRLLSDRFSAERPKGSFSTLEIQRTEQGDSAMYLCASSLVLDGYTFGSGTRLTVV.

This rearrangement joins TRBV7-2 to TRBJ2-7, with a weak D call TRBD1 (5 bases). Per germline, CDR1 SGHTA and CDR2 FQGNSA. V lost 5 bases and J 7 bases, leaving 12 bases between the germline ends. This CDR3 has 12 residues. The CDR3 here is CASSNVPGEQYF. The CDR3 bases are TGTGCCAGCAGCAACGTCCCAGGGGAGCAGTACTTC.

This clone was observed a single time. The V call is TRBV27, the J call TRBJ2-3, with 10 bases matching TRBD1. Germline assignment: CDR1 MNHEY and CDR2 SMNVEV (reference sequence). The CDR3 is 15 amino acids. J was trimmed by 6 bases and V by 3 bases; bases with no gene match: 6. CDR3 region: CASSLGGQGSDTQYF. The CDR3 bases are TGTGCCAGCAGTTTGGGGGGACAGGGGTCCGATACGCAGTATTTT.

The gene calls are TRBV28 and TRBJ2-7; the match to TRBD1 covers 9 bases. CDR3 length: 16 amino acids. Trimming cost V 1 base and J 2 bases; bases outside gene matches: 6. Germline V gene sequence: CDR1 MDHEN, CDR2 SYDVKM. The CDR3 is CASSLSGTGITYEQYF. CDR3 bases: TGTGCCAGCAGTTTATCGGGGACAGGGATAACCTACGAGCAGTACTTC.